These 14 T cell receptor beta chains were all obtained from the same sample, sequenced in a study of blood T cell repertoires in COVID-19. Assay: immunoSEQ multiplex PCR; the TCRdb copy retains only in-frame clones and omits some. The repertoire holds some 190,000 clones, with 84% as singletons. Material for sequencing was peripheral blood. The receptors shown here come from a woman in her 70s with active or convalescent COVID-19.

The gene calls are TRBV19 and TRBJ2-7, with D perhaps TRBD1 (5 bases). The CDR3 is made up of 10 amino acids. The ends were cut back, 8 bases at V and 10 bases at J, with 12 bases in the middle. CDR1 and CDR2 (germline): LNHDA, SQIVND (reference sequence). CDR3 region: CASGHPVQYF. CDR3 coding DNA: TGTGCCAGTGGACATCCGGTACAGTACTTC. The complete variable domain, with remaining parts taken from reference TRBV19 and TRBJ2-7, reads DGGITQSPKYLFRKEGQNVTLSCEQNLNHDAMYWYRQDPGQGLRLIYYSQIVNDFQKGDIAEGYSVSREKKESFPLTVTSAQKNPTAFYLCASGHPVQYFGPGTRLTVT.

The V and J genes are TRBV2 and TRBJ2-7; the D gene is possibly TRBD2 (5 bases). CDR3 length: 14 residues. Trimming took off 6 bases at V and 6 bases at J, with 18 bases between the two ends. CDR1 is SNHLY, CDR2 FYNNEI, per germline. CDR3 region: CASRFERSNREQYF. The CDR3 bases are TGTGCCAGCAGATTCGAGCGGTCGAACCGCGAGCAGTACTTC. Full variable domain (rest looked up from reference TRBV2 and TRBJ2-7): EPEVTQTPSHQVTQMGQEVILRCVPISNHLYFYWYRQILGQKVEFLVSFYNNEISEKSEIFDDQFSVERPDGSNFTLKIRSTKLEDSAMYFCASRFERSNREQYFGPGTRLTVT.

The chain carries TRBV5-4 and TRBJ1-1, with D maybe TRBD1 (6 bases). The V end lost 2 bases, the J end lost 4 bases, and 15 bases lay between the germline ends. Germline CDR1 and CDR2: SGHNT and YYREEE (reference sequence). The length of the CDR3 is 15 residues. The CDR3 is CASSFGVGGPTEAFF. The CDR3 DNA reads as TGTGCCAGCAGCTTTGGGGTCGGGGGGCCCACTGAAGCTTTCTTT.

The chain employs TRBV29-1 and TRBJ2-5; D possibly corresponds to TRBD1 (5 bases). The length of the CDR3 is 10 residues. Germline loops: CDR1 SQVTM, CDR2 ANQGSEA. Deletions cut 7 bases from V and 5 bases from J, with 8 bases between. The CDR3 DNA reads TGCAGCGCCAGGGTGGAGACCCAGTACTTC. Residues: CSARVETQYF.

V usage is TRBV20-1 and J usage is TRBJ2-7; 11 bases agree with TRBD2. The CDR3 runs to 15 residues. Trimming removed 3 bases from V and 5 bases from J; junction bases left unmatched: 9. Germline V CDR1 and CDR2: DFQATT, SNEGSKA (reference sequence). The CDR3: CSASASGRKAHEQYF. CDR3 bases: TGCAGTGCTAGTGCTAGCGGGAGGAAGGCCCACGAGCAGTACTTC.

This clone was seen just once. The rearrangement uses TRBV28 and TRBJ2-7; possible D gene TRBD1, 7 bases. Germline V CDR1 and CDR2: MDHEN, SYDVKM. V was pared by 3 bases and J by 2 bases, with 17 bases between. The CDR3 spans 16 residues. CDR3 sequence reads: CASSLEGAGRTYEQYF. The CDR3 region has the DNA TGTGCCAGCAGTTTGGAGGGGGCAGGGAGGACCTACGAGCAGTACTTC. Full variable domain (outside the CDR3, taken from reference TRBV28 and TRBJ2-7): DVKVTQSSRYLVKRTGEKVFLECVQDMDHENMFWYRQDPGLGLRLIYFSYDVKMKEKGDIPEGYSVSREKKERFSLILESASTNQTSMYLCASSLEGAGRTYEQYFGPGTRLTVT.

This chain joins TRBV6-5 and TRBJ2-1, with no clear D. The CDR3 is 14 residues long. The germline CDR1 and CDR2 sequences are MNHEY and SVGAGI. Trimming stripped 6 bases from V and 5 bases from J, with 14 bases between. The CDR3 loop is CASSHKSSHNEQFF. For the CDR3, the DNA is TGTGCCAGCAGCCACAAAAGTTCCCACAATGAGCAGTTCTTC.

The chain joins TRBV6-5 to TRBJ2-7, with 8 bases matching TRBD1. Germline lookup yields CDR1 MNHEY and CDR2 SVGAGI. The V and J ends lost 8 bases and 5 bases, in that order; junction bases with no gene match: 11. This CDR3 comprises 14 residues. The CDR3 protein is CASQLDREFNEQYF. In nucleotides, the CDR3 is TGTGCCAGCCAGCTGGACAGGGAATTTAACGAGCAGTACTTC.

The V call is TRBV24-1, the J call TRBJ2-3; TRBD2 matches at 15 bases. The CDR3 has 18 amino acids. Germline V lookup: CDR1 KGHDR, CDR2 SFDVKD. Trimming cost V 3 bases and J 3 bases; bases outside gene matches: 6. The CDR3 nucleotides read TGTGCCACCAGTGATCTAGGACTAGCGGGAGGGGATACAGATACGCAGTATTTT. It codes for CATSDLGLAGGDTDTQYF.

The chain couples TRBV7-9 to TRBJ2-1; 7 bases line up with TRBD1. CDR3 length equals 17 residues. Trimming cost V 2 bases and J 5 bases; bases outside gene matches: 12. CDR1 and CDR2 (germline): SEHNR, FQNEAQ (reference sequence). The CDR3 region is CASSLRPYLGTDNEQFF. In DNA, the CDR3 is TGTGCCAGCAGCTTACGGCCCTACCTTGGGACAGACAATGAGCAGTTCTTC.

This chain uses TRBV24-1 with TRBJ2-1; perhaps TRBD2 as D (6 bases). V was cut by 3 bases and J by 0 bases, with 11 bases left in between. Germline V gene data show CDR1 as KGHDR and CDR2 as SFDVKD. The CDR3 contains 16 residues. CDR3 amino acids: CATSDQIGSSYNEQFF. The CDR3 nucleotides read TGTGCCACCAGTGATCAAATCGGGAGCTCCTACAATGAGCAGTTCTTC.

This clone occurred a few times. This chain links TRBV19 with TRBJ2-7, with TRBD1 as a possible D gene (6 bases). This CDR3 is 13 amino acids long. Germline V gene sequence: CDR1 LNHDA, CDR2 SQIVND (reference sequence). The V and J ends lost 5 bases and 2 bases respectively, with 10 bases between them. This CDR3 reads CASSAAGAYEQYF. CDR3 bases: TGTGCCAGTAGTGCGGCAGGGGCCTACGAGCAGTACTTC.

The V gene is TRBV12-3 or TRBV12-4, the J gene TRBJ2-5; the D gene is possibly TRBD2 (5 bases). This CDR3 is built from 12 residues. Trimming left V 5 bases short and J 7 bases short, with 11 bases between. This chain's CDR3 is CASSTSAGTQYF. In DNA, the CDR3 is TGTGCCAGCAGTACCTCTGCGGGGACCCAGTACTTC.

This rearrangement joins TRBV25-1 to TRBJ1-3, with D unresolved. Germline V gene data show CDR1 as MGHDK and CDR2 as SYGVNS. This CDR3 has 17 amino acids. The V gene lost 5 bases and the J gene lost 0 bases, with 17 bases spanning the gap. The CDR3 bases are TGTGCCAGCAGTCCTCTCCAAGAGGATTTCTCTGGAAACACCATATATTTT. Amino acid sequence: CASSPLQEDFSGNTIYF.